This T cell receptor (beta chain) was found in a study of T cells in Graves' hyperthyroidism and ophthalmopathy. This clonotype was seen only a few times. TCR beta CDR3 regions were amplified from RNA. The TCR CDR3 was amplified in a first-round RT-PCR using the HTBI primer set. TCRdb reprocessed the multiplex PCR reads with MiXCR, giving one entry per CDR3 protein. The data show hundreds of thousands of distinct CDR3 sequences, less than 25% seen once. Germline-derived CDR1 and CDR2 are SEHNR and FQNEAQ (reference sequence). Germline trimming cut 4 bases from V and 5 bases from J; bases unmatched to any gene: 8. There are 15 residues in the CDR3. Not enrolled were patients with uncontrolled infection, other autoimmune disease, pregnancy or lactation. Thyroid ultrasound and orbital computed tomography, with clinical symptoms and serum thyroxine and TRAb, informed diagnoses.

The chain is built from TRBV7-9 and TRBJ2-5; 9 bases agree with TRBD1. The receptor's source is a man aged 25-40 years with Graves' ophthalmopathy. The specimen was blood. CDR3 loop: CASSSKQGAEETQYF. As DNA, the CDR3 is TGTGCCAGCAGCTCTAAACAGGGGGCTGAGGAGACCCAGTACTTC.